This T cell receptor beta chain was profiled in a study of T-cell reconstitution after alpha-beta-depleted transplantation in children. It was with unique molecular identifiers that the TCRbeta library was prepared. TCRdb used MiXCR to reprocess the PCR reads, holding one entry per CDR3 protein. The data hold almost 20,000 distinct CDR3 sequences, with over 10% observed a single time. The sample holds many counts of this clonotype. Germline CDR1 is ENHRY and CDR2 is SYGVKD. With 8 bases removed from V and 6 bases from J, the gap between germline ends came to 16 bases. The CDR3 extends over 13 amino acids.

Source: PBMCs, mostly from graft donor cells, taken 60 days after TCRalphabeta/CD19-depleted stem cell transplant. This clonotype originated in a female patient aged 2 to 10 who had a stem cell transplant for congenital amegakaryocytic thrombocytopenia, so the T cells may come from the graft donor. The genes are TRBV10-3 and TRBJ1-2, with D unclear. In DNA form, the CDR3 reads TGTGCCATCGGTAGAGCTCTACTTGATGGCTACACCTTC. Translating it yields CAIGRALLDGYTF.